The 4 T cell receptor beta chains listed next were all sequenced from one sample in a study of blood T cell repertoires in COVID-19 (TCRdb year 2020). Preparation of the library involved the immunoSEQ multiplex PCR assay. Drawn from immuneACCESS, this table holds only the in-frame rearrangements with V and J called that TCRdb kept. Clones are partly lost; checked studies trace under half to an unresolved V gene and leave the rest unexplained. This sample has about 210,000 clones in its table, and approximately 82% of those were observed once. The ten biggest clones cover approximately 12% of the sample. The sequenced sample was peripheral blood. These TCRs come from a woman in her 40s with acute or convalescent COVID-19.

The rearrangement links TRBV5-6 to TRBJ1-6, with 7 bases identical to TRBD1. This CDR3 is built from 14 residues. Germline V gene sequence: CDR1 SGHDT, CDR2 YYEEEE. Trimming removed 4 bases from V and 6 bases from J; junction bases left unmatched: 4. The CDR3 is CASSHTGANSPLHF. For the CDR3, the DNA is TGTGCCAGCAGCCACACAGGGGCTAATTCACCCCTCCACTTT.

This clone was picked up a small number of times. The chain carries TRBV4-1 and TRBJ2-1; TRBD2 matches 9 bases. The junction had 13 bases not matched to a gene; V was cut back by 5 bases and J by 8 bases. This CDR3 region has 16 residues. CDR1 is MGHRA and CDR2 is YSYEKL in the germline V gene. The CDR3 sequence is CASSDAQAGGVDEQFF. The CDR3 coding sequence is TGCGCCAGCAGCGACGCCCAAGCGGGGGGCGTCGATGAGCAGTTCTTC.

The chain joins TRBV19 to TRBJ2-3; 7 nucleotides align to TRBD1. V shed 4 bases, J shed 3 bases, and the junction held 7 bases outside the gene matches. This CDR3 has 15 residues. Germline V gives CDR1 LNHDA, CDR2 SQIVND (reference sequence). The CDR3: CASSNRGATTDTQYF. The CDR3 DNA reads as TGTGCCAGTAGTAACAGGGGCGCCACAACAGATACGCAGTATTTT. Based on the CDR3 plus reference TRBV19 and TRBJ2-3, the full variable domain is DGGITQSPKYLFRKEGQNVTLSCEQNLNHDAMYWYRQDPGQGLRLIYYSQIVNDFQKGDIAEGYSVSREKKESFPLTVTSAQKNPTAFYLCASSNRGATTDTQYFGPGTRLTVL.

The V and J genes are TRBV15 and TRBJ1-3; TRBD1 is a possible D gene (6 bases). Trimming pared 2 bases from V and 3 bases from J, leaving 11 bases between. Germline V gene sequence: CDR1 LNHNV, CDR2 YYDKDF (reference sequence). This CDR3 region has 15 residues. The chain's CDR3 is CATSRREGVGNTIYF. The CDR3 region has the DNA TGTGCCACCAGCAGAAGGGAGGGGGTTGGAAACACCATATATTTT.